This T cell receptor (beta chain) was captured by sequencing in a study of T cell repertoires in cytomegalovirus infection. Study overall: TCR beta signatures that were public indicated CMV infection and matching HLA type. Study conclusions and caveats: Dominant in the ex vivo response were TCR beta clonotypes restricted by HLA-C and specific for CMV. The cumulative frequency of public TCR beta families identified carriers of CMV plus the relevant HLA.

This clonotype was detected a few times. Its antigen is unknown. TCRdb analysed the reads with MiXCR anew, one entry per CDR3 protein. The table records about 150,000 distinct CDR3 sequences, 17% of them present only once. Trimming cost V 2 bases and J 7 bases; bases outside gene matches: 5. The CDR3 length is 15 residues. Germline V CDR1 and CDR2: MNHEY, SMNVEV (reference sequence). V gene TRBV27 combines with J gene TRBJ2-1, with TRBD1 matching 10 bases. Sequenced sample: CD8+ T cells from PBMCs. This clonotype was obtained from a human donor in good health (CMV status not recorded). Some clones in this sample may be carry-over from other donors' samples. This CDR3 is CASSLGTGAKNEQFF. For the CDR3, the DNA is TGTGCCAGCAGTTTAGGGACAGGGGCAAAGAATGAGCAGTTCTTC.